This T cell receptor (beta chain) stems from a study of cytomegalovirus exposure and HLA in healthy donors. Study details: Within the Caucasian-associated ancestry cluster were about 81% of the approximately 400 genotyped donors.

Study results and caveats: In the analysis, some V segments, TRBV6-2 and TRBV6-3 included, were excluded as indistinguishable.

Germline V lookup: CDR1 MNHEY, CDR2 SMNVEV (reference sequence). Deletions cut 6 bases from V and 4 bases from J, with 12 bases between. This CDR3 spans 14 amino acids. PCR involved 60 Vbeta and 13 Jbeta primers. Per the study methods: Around 10 million of the 80 million or so unique TCR beta chains counted in a later analysis were shared. Some clones are missing from TCRdb's copy, which holds only in-frame ones; the method was immunoSEQ multiplex PCR. The V and J calls and clone size come from that table; D and trimming were worked out from the DNA. The sample consists of 150,000 to 200,000 clones, roughly four fifths of them appearing once. Turning to this clone: Its antigen is undetermined.

This chain links TRBV27 with TRBJ2-2; D is possibly TRBD1 (6 bases). The sequencing sample was made of PBMCs. The receptor was isolated from a man aged 50 to 60 in good health and CMV-seropositive. This CDR3 is CASSWGRGTGELFF. The CDR3 DNA follows: TGTGCCAGCAGCTGGGGGCGTGGCACCGGGGAGCTGTTTTTT.